The 14 T cell receptor beta chains presented below share a single source sample, sequenced in a study of cytomegalovirus exposure and HLA in healthy donors. The table came from immunoSEQ multiplex PCR; TCRdb's copy has only in-frame clones and leaves some out. The data hold 100,000 to 150,000 clones, with approximately 95% observed a single time. Specimen: PBMCs. Receptors originate from a man aged 18 to 29 in good health and CMV-seronegative.

The rearrangement uses TRBV7-9 and TRBJ1-1, with D maybe TRBD1 (5 bases). The CDR3 has 15 amino acids. V lost 4 bases, J lost 4 bases, and 16 bases lay in between. Germline CDR1 and CDR2: SEHNR and FQNEAQ (reference sequence). The CDR3 here is CASSWVGGLSTEAFF. The CDR3 region has the DNA TGTGCCAGCAGCTGGGTGGGGGGTTTAAGCACTGAAGCTTTCTTT.

The chain's CDR3 is CASSSGLAVAYEQYF. The CDR3 DNA follows: TGTGCCAGCAGTTCGGGACTAGCGGTGGCCTACGAGCAGTACTTC. The chain couples TRBV28 to TRBJ2-7; 11 bases agree with TRBD2. CDR3 length: 15 amino acids. Germline V gene sequence: CDR1 MDHEN, CDR2 SYDVKM. The V segment lost 4 bases and the J segment 2 bases; nucleotides outside the gene matches: 4.

The J gene is TRBJ1-1, the V gene TRBV4-3, with D uncertain. The CDR3 has 14 amino acids. Trimming stripped 0 bases from V and 1 base from J, with 6 bases between. The germline gives CDR1 LGHNA, CDR2 YSLEER. CDR3 residues: CASSQEAANTEAFF. CDR3 DNA: TGCGCCAGCAGCCAAGAGGCTGCGAACACTGAAGCTTTCTTT.

This chain uses TRBV30 with TRBJ1-1; D may be TRBD1 (5 bases). Germline-derived CDR1 and CDR2 are GTSNPN and SVGIG (reference sequence). This CDR3 is 12 amino acids long. The V gene lost 3 bases and the J gene lost 4 bases, with 9 bases spanning the gap. The DNA of the CDR3 is TGTGCCTGGAGGTGGGGGGGCACTGAAGCTTTCTTT. Protein sequence: CAWRWGGTEAFF.

CDR3 loop: CASSTPQGRYGYTF. The CDR3 DNA sequence: TGTGCCAGCAGCACCCCACAGGGGCGCTATGGCTACACCTTC. The V call is TRBV9, the J call TRBJ1-2; 7 nucleotides line up with TRBD1. Trimming cost V 4 bases and J 4 bases; bases outside gene matches: 7. Germline-derived CDR1 and CDR2 are SGDLS and YYNGEE. The CDR3 contains 14 residues.

In DNA, the CDR3 is TGTGCCAGCTCACCTCAAACAGATTATGGCTACACCTTC. Protein sequence: CASSPQTDYGYTF. The chain has TRBV18 and TRBJ1-2; D is unresolved. V lost 3 bases to trimming and J lost 5 bases, with 10 bases between them. Germline CDR1 is KGHSH and CDR2 is LQKENI. The CDR3 is 13 amino acids.

The V and J genes are TRBV18 and TRBJ2-7; 10 positions agree with TRBD2. The CDR3 consists of 14 residues. The V gene end was trimmed by 2 bases and the J gene end by 3 bases; junction bases not matched to a gene: 1. In germline, CDR1 is KGHSH, CDR2 LQKENI. The DNA of the CDR3 is TGTGCCAGCTCACCAGCTAGCGGGGGCTACGAGCAGTACTTC. Its translation is CASSPASGGYEQYF. Full variable domain (outside the CDR3, taken from reference TRBV18 and TRBJ2-7): NAGVMQNPRHLVRRRGQEARLRCSPMKGHSHVYWYRQLPEEGLKFMVYLQKENIIDESGMPKERFSAEFPKEGPSILRIQQVVRGDSAAYFCASSPASGGYEQYFGPGTRLTVT.

This chain uses TRBV19 with TRBJ2-2; no clear D. CDR3 size: 14 residues. Germline assignment: CDR1 LNHDA and CDR2 SQIVND (reference sequence). Trimming removed 2 bases from V and 6 bases from J, with 10 bases in between. CDR3 protein: CASSIMAESGELFF. CDR3 bases: TGTGCCAGTAGTATAATGGCGGAGTCCGGGGAGCTGTTTTTT.

This clone has just one count. The chain employs TRBV28 and TRBJ2-3; 9 bases line up with TRBD2. Trimming at V came to 9 bases and at J to 2 bases, leaving 3 bases not matched to a gene. The CDR3 is made up of 13 amino acids. Germline-derived CDR1 and CDR2 are MDHEN and SYDVKM. The CDR3 nucleotides read TGTGCCAGTGGGACTAGCTACACAGATACGCAGTATTTT. Its translation is CASGTSYTDTQYF.

This clone was recorded a few times. The V and J genes are TRBV28 and TRBJ2-1; 10 positions agree with TRBD1. The V gene's germline CDR1 is MDHEN and CDR2 SYDVKM. The trim removed 6 bases at V and 6 bases at J, leaving 8 bases unmatched. This CDR3 is 15 amino acids long. CDR3 sequence: CASRSPGQGSNEQFF. As DNA, the CDR3 is TGTGCCAGCAGATCCCCGGGACAGGGGTCCAATGAGCAGTTCTTC.

The rearrangement joins TRBV7-2 to TRBJ2-7; D may be TRBD1 (6 bases). The CDR3 is made up of 15 amino acids. From germline, CDR1 is SGHTA and CDR2 FQGNSA. The V end was cut by 1 base, the J end by 3 bases, with 13 bases between. The CDR3, as DNA: TGTGCCAGCAGCTTAGAACAGGGATCTTTCTACGAGCAGTACTTC. Its translation is CASSLEQGSFYEQYF. Full variable domain (remainder filled in from reference TRBV7-2 and TRBJ2-7): GAGVSQSPSNKVTEKGKDVELRCDPISGHTALYWYRQSLGQGLEFLIYFQGNSAPDKSGLPSDRFSAERTGGSVSTLTIQRTQQEDSAVYLCASSLEQGSFYEQYFGPGTRLTVT.

This chain connects TRBV28 to TRBJ1-1; tentatively, D is TRBD1 (6 bases). The V gene's germline CDR1 is MDHEN and CDR2 SYDVKM. CDR3 length: 12 amino acids. Between the trimmed V and J ends, which lost 8 bases and 4 bases, there was a span of 11 bases. The CDR3 spells CASDTTGTEAFF. Here the CDR3 DNA reads TGTGCCAGCGATACGACAGGCACTGAAGCTTTCTTT.

The rearrangement joins TRBV23-1 to TRBJ1-2; 11 bases fit TRBD1. TRBV23-1 is known as an ORF, though its function is uncertain. The CDR3 runs to 18 residues. Unmatched junction bases numbered 15, after V lost 8 bases and J lost 1 base. The CDR3, as DNA: TGCGCCAGCTCGCCCGAAGTCGGGACAGGGGGGATTAACTATGGCTACACCTTC. Translation: CASSPEVGTGGINYGYTF.

This sequence joins TRBV4-3 and TRBJ2-1; 12 nucleotides line up with TRBD2. V gave up 0 bases and J gave up 4 bases; unmatched junction bases: 13. Looked up from germline, CDR1 is LGHNA and CDR2 is YSLEER. CDR3 length: 20 residues. The CDR3 DNA follows: TGCGCCAGCAGCCAAGAGATGAGGCTAGCGGGAGGGCCCCTTTACAATGAGCAGTTCTTC. It encodes CASSQEMRLAGGPLYNEQFF.